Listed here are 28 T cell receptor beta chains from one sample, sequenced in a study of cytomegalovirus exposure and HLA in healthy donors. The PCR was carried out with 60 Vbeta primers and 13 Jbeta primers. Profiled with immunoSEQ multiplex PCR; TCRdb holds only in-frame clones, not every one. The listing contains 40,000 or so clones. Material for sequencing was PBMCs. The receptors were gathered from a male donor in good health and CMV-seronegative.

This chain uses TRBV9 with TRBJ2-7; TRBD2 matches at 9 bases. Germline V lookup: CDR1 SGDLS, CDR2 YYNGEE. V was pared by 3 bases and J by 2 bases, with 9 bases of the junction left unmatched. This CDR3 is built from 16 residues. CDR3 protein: CASSDLAGASAYEQYF. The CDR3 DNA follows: TGTGCCAGCAGCGATTTAGCGGGGGCCTCCGCCTACGAGCAGTACTTC.

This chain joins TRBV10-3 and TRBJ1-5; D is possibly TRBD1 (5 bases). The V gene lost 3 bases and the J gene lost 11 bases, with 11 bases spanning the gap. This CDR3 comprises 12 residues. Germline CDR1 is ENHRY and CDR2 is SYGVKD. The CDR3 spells CAISDSGGAQHF. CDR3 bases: TGTGCCATCAGTGACTCGGGGGGAGCCCAGCATTTT.

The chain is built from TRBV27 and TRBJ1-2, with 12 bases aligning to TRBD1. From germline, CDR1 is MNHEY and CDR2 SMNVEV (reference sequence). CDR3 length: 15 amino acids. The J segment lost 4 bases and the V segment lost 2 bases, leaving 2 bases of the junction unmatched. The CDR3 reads CASSLGTGGSYGYTF. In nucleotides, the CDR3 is TGTGCCAGCAGTTTAGGGACAGGGGGCAGCTATGGCTACACCTTC.

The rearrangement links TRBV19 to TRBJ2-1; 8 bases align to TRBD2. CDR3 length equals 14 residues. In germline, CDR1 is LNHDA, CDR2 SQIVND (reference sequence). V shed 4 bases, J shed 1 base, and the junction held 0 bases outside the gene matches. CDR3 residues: CASSTSGSYNEQFF. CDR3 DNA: TGTGCCAGTAGTACTAGCGGGTCCTACAATGAGCAGTTCTTC.

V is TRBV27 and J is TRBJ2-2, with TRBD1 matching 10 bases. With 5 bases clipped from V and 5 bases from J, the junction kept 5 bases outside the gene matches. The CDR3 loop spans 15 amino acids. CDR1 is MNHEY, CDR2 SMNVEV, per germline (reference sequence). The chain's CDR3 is CASSGQGGETGELFF. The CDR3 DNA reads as TGTGCCAGCAGTGGACAGGGGGGCGAAACCGGGGAGCTGTTTTTT.

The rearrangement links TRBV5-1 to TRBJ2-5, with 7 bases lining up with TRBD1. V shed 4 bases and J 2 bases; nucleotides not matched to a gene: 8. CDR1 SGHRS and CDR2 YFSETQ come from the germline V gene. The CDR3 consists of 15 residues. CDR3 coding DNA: TGCGCCAGCAGCCCCTGGGACAGACTGCAAGAGACCCAGTACTTC. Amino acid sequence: CASSPWDRLQETQYF.

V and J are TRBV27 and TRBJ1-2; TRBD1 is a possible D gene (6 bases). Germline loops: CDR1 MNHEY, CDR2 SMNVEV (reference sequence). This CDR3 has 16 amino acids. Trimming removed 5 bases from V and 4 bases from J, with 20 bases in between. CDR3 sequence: CASSPPDSTPFYGYTF. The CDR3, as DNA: TGTGCCAGCAGTCCGCCGGACAGCACTCCTTTCTATGGCTACACCTTC.

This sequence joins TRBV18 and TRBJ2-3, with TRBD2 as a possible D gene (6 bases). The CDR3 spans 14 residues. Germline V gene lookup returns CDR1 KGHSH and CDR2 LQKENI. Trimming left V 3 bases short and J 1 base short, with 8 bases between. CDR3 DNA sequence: TGTGCCAGCTCACCGACTAGTCGCACAGATACGCAGTATTTT. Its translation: CASSPTSRTDTQYF.

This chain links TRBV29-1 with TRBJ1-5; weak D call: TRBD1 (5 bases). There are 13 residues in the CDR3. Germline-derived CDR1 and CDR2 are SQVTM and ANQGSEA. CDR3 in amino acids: CRDRDWGNQPQHF. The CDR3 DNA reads TGCAGAGACCGGGACTGGGGCAATCAGCCCCAGCATTTT. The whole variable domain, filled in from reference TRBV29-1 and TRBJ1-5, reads SAVISQKPSRDICQRGTSLTIQCQVDSQVTMMFWYRQQPGQSLTLIATANQGSEATYESGFVIDKFPISRPNLTFSTLTVSNMSPEDSSIYLCRDRDWGNQPQHFGDGTRLSIL.

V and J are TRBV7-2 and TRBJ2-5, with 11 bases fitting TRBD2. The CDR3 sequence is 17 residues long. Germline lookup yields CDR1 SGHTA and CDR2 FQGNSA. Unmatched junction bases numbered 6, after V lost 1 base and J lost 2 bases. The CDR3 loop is CASSLEGRLAGQETQYF. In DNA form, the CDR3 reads TGTGCCAGCAGCTTAGAAGGGAGACTAGCGGGGCAAGAGACCCAGTACTTC.

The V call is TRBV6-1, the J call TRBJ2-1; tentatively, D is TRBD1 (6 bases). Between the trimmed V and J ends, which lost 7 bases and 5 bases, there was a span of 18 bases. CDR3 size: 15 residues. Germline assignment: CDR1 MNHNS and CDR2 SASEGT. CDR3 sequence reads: CASIWGLALNNEQFF. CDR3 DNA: TGTGCCAGCATATGGGGGCTAGCTCTCAACAATGAGCAGTTCTTC.

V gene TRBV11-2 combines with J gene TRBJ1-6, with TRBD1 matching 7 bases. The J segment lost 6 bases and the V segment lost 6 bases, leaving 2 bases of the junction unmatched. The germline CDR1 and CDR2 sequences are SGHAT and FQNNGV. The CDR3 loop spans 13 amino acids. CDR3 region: CASRRQGNSPLHF. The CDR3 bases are TGTGCCAGCAGGAGACAGGGTAATTCACCCCTCCACTTT.

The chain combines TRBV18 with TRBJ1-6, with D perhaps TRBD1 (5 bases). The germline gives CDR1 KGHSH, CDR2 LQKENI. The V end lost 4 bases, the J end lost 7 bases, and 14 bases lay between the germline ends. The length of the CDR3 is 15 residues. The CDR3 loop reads CASSRVDSINSPLHF. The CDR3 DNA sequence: TGTGCCAGCTCACGGGTCGACAGTATCAATTCACCCCTCCACTTT.

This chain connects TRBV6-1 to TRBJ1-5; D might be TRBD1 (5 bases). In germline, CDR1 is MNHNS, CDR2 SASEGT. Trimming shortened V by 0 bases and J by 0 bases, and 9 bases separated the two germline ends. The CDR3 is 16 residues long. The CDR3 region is CASSEARTSSNQPQHF. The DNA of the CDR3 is TGTGCCAGCAGTGAAGCCAGGACATCTAGCAATCAGCCCCAGCATTTT.

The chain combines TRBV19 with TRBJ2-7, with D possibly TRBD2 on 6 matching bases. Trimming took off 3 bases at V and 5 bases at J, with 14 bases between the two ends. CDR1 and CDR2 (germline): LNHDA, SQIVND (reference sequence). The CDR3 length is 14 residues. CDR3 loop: CASSITTSSDEQYF. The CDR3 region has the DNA TGTGCCAGTAGTATTACCACTAGCAGCGACGAGCAGTACTTC.

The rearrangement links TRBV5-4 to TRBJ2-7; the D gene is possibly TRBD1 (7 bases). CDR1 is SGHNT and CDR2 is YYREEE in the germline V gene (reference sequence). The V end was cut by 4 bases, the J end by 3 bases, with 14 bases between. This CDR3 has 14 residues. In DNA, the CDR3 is TGTGCCAGCAGCGCGGCGGGACAGCACTACGAGCAGTACTTC. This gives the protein CASSAAGQHYEQYF.

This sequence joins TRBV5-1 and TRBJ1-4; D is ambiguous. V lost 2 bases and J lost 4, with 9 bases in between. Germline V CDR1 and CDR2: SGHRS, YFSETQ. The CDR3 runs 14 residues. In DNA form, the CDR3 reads TGCGCCAGCAGCTTCGGGGATGGTAATGAAAAACTGTTTTTT. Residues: CASSFGDGNEKLFF.

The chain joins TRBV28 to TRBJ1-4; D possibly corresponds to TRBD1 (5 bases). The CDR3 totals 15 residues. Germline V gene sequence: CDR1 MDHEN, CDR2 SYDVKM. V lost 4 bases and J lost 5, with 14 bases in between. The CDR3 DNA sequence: TGTGCCAGCAGTTCCCCCGGGGGGGGAAATGAAAAACTGTTTTTT. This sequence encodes CASSSPGGGNEKLFF.

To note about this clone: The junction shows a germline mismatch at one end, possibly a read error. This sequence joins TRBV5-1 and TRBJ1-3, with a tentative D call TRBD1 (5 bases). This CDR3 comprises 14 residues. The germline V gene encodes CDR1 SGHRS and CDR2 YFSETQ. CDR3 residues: CASSWGYSGNTVYF. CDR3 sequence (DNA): TGCGCCAGCAGCTGGGGCTACTCTGGAAACACCGTATATTTT. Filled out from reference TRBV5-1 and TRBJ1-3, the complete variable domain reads KAGVTQTPRYLIKTRGQQVTLSCSPISGHRSVSWYQQTPGQGLQFLFEYFSETQRNKGNFPGRFSGRQFSNSRSEMNVSTLELGDSALYLCASSWGYSGNTVYFGEGSWLTVV.

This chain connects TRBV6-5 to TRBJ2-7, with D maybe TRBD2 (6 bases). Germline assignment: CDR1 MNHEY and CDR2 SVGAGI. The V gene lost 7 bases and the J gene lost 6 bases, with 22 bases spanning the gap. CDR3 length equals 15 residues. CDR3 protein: CASTPSSGGGGEQYF. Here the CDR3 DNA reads TGTGCCAGCACCCCGTCATCCGGGGGTGGGGGCGAGCAGTACTTC.

This CDR3 reads CASSFPGGRSTDTQYF. CDR3 coding DNA: TGTGCCAGCAGCTTTCCGGGGGGGCGTAGCACAGATACGCAGTATTTT. The chain combines TRBV7-9 with TRBJ2-3, with 8 bases identical to TRBD2. Germline V gives CDR1 SEHNR, CDR2 FQNEAQ (reference sequence). V shed 3 bases and J 0 bases; nucleotides not matched to a gene: 5. The CDR3 is made up of 16 amino acids.

For the CDR3, the DNA is TGTGCCAGTAGTATATCTAGCGGGGGGGACTACGAGCAGTACTTC. Protein sequence: CASSISSGGDYEQYF. The chain is built from TRBV19 and TRBJ2-7, with 12 bases that match TRBD2. The CDR3 consists of 15 residues. V shed 2 bases, J shed 3 bases, and the junction held 2 bases outside the gene matches. CDR1 LNHDA and CDR2 SQIVND come from the germline V gene (reference sequence).

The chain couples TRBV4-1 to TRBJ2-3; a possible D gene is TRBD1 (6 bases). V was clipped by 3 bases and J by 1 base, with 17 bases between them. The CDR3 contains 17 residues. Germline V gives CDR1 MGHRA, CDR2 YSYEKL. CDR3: CASSHKTQGQRTDTQYF. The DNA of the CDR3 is TGCGCCAGCAGCCACAAAACCCAGGGGCAGCGCACAGATACGCAGTATTTT.

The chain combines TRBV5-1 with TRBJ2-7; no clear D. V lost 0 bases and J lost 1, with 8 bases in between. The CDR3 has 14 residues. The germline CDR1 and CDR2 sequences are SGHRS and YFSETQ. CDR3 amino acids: CASSLVSGSYEQYF. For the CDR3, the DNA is TGCGCCAGCAGCTTGGTCTCAGGTTCCTACGAGCAGTACTTC.

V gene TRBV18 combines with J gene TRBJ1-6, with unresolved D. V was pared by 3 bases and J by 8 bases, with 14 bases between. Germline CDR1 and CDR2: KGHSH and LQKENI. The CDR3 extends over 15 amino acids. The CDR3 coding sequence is TGTGCCAGCTCACCGCGGCCGAAAGGATATTCACCCCTCCACTTT. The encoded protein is CASSPRPKGYSPLHF. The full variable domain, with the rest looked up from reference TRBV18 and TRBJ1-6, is NAGVMQNPRHLVRRRGQEARLRCSPMKGHSHVYWYRQLPEEGLKFMVYLQKENIIDESGMPKERFSAEFPKEGPSILRIQQVVRGDSAAYFCASSPRPKGYSPLHFGNGTRLTVT.

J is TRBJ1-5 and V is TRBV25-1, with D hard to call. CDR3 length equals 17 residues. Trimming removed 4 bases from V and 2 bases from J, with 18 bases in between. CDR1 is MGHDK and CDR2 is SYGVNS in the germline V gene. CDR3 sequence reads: CASSGPNESEGNQPQHF. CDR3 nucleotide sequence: TGTGCCAGCAGTGGGCCTAACGAAAGTGAGGGCAATCAGCCCCAGCATTTT.

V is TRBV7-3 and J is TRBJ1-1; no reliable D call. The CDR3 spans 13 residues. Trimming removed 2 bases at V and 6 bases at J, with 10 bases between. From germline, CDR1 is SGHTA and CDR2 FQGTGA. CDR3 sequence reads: CASSLVGVAEAFF. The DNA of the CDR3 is TGTGCCAGCAGCTTAGTCGGGGTAGCTGAAGCTTTCTTT. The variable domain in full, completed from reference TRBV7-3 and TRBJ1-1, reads GAGVSQTPSNKVTEKGKYVELRCDPISGHTALYWYRQSLGQGPEFLIYFQGTGAADDSGLPNDRFFAVRPEGSVSTLKIQRTERGDSAVYLCASSLVGVAEAFFGQGTRLTVV.

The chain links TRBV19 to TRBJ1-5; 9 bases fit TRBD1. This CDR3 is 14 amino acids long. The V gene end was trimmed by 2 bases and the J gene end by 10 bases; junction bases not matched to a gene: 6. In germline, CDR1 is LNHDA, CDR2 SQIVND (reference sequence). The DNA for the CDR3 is TGTGCCAGTAGTATAAGTGGGACAGGGTTCCCCCAGCATTTT. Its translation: CASSISGTGFPQHF.